This entry lists 2 T cell receptor beta chains sequenced from one sample in a study of tumor-infiltrating lymphocytes in primary liver carcinoma. Blood RNA originated from unsorted whole blood, with germline DNA additionally extracted. Making TCR beta cDNA involved 400 to 600 ng total RNA and a constant-region primer. Slightly modified ARM-PCR served as the procedure for the TCR beta libraries. These libraries came from three rounds of nested multiplex PCR. Rounds one and two of PCR, each of about 10 cycles, were primed with TRBV1-TRBV30 forward primers and a C-beta reverse primer. TCRdb used MiXCR to reprocess the multiplex PCR reads, holding one entry per CDR3 protein. The repertoire has roughly 180,000 distinct CDR3 sequences, approximately 60% of them found once; the top ten carry 72%. Input material: peripheral blood. The receptors shown here come from a man aged 35-49 years with primary liver carcinoma and hepatitis B virus infection.

A remark on this clonotype: Sequence at one end of the junction differs from germline and may be a read error. V gene TRBV7-8 combines with J gene TRBJ1-5; maybe TRBD1 (5 bases). CDR1 is SGHVS and CDR2 is FQNEAQ in the germline V gene. This CDR3 comprises 14 residues. The CDR3 region is CASSFLGQHQRQHF. CDR3 coding DNA: TGTGCCAGCAGCTTTCTGGGGCAGCATCAGCGCCAGCATTTT.

The chain employs TRBV12-3 or TRBV12-4 and TRBJ1-6; 10 bases match TRBD1. V trimming: 8 bases; J trimming: 8 bases; junction bases outside the gene matches: 21. The CDR3 is 19 residues long. CDR3 sequence (DNA): TGTGCCAGCTCCCCTAGGGGGACAGGGGCCGCCGGGGAGGATTCACCCCTCCACTTT. Amino acid sequence: CASSPRGTGAAGEDSPLHF.